These 16 T cell receptor beta chains share one sample of origin, sequenced in a study of T-cell memory formation after mild COVID-19 (dated by TCRdb to the early 2020s). To prepare the library, 5' RACE was applied. The data were produced on an Illumina NovaSeq 6000. Using fastp trimming at Q25 and MiXCR clonotype assembly, TCRdb reanalyzed the public sequencing data and kept in-frame beta chains. One record per CDR3 amino acid sequence lists the most common genes and DNA. This sample is represented by roughly 450,000 distinct CDR3 sequences; around 17% of them were singletons. The ten top clones hold approximately 21% of the sample. The sample was PBMCs or a T cell subset sorted from them (not recorded which). These TCRs come from a man between 18 and 35 years old who had mild COVID-19 (a few samples of this study predate the infection). The sample titles of this study are shuffled in the database, so cell type and time point are left out; the donor was told from shared clones.

In its sample, this clonotype was seen a few times. The chain couples TRBV29-1 to TRBJ2-5; the match to TRBD1 covers 7 bases. V lost 7 bases to trimming and J lost 3 bases; unmatched junction nucleotides: 8. The germline gives CDR1 SQVTM, CDR2 ANQGSEA. This CDR3 comprises 13 residues. The CDR3 DNA reads TGCAGCGGCCAGGGACAGTTTGAAGAGACCCAGTACTTC. It translates to CSGQGQFEETQYF.

This clonotype occurred a few times. Here the CDR3 reads CASSDPGGGQPQHF. The CDR3 region has the DNA TGTGCCAGCAGTGACCCAGGGGGAGGTCAGCCCCAGCATTTT. V usage is TRBV2 and J usage is TRBJ1-5; 7 positions agree with TRBD1. This CDR3 has 14 amino acids. Looked up from germline, CDR1 is SNHLY and CDR2 is FYNNEI. The V gene end was trimmed by 3 bases and the J gene end by 6 bases; junction bases not matched to a gene: 5.

The chain couples TRBV7-9 to TRBJ2-1; 9 nucleotides align to TRBD1. Germline loops: CDR1 SEHNR, CDR2 FQNEAQ (reference sequence). V lost 3 bases and J lost 5; bases outside the gene matches: 17. The CDR3 consists of 19 residues. DNA for the CDR3: TGTGCCAGCAGCTTCAGACCCACTCGGGGACAGGGTCCGGACAATGAGCAGTTCTTC. Its translation: CASSFRPTRGQGPDNEQFF.

The V gene is TRBV3-1, the J gene TRBJ1-2; 9 bases fit TRBD1. J was trimmed by 8 bases and V by 5 bases; bases with no gene match: 6. CDR1 and CDR2 from the germline V gene are LGHDT and YNNKEL (reference sequence). This CDR3 is 13 amino acids long. The CDR3 region has the DNA TGTGCCAGCAGCTTTAGGACAGGGGACGGCTACACCTTC. Translating gives CASSFRTGDGYTF.

This chain uses TRBV9 with TRBJ1-6; 7 positions agree with TRBD1. The CDR3 runs 12 residues. Losses at the gene ends were 5 bases for V and 8 bases for J; bases not matched to a gene: 1. The germline CDR1 and CDR2 sequences are SGDLS and YYNGEE. CDR3 residues: CASSTGDSPLHF. Written as DNA, the CDR3 is TGTGCCAGCAGTACAGGGGATTCACCCCTCCACTTT. Full variable domain (rest looked up from reference TRBV9 and TRBJ1-6): DSGVTQTPKHLITATGQRVTLRCSPRSGDLSVYWYQQSLDQGLQFLIQYYNGEERAKGNILERFSAQQFPDLHSELNLSSLELGDSALYFCASSTGDSPLHFGNGTRLTVT.

In this sample, this clonotype turned up many times. V gene TRBV3-1 combines with J gene TRBJ2-2; no definite D call. Trimming took 4 bases from V and 4 from J, leaving 7 bases between them. The CDR3 length is 13 residues. Germline V CDR1 and CDR2: LGHDT, YNNKEL (reference sequence). Here the CDR3 reads CASSRRATGELFF. The CDR3 nucleotides read TGTGCCAGCAGCCGCCGGGCCACCGGGGAGCTGTTTTTT.

There are a few counts of this clonotype. The CDR3 reads CASSAGGLDEKLFF. CDR3 nucleotides: TGTGCCAGCAGCGCGGGCGGACTCGATGAAAAACTGTTTTTT. V usage is TRBV11-3 and J usage is TRBJ1-4; no definite D call. The V end was cut by 5 bases, the J end by 6 bases, with 13 bases between. Germline V gene data show CDR1 as SGHNT and CDR2 as YENEEA. This CDR3 is built from 14 residues.

This clonotype was picked up a small number of times. The rearrangement uses TRBV4-3 and TRBJ1-2; the match to TRBD1 covers 9 bases. CDR3 length: 15 amino acids. Germline loops: CDR1 LGHNA, CDR2 YSLEER. The V and J ends lost 3 bases and 6 bases, in that order; junction bases with no gene match: 8. The CDR3 here is CASSHTDRGRNGYTF. CDR3 DNA sequence: TGCGCCAGCAGCCATACGGACAGGGGACGCAATGGCTACACCTTC.

This clonotype has more than one count but fewer than ten. J is TRBJ1-5 and V is TRBV10-2, with D hard to call. CDR3 length: 16 amino acids. V gave up 2 bases and J gave up 0 bases, with 11 bases separating them. The V gene's germline CDR1 is WSHSY and CDR2 SAAADI. CDR3 sequence: CASSENPGNSNQPQHF. In DNA, the CDR3 is TGCGCCAGCAGTGAGAATCCAGGAAATAGCAATCAGCCCCAGCATTTT.

This clonotype showed up just a few times. V usage is TRBV6-6 and J usage is TRBJ2-7, with 8 positions matching TRBD2. This CDR3 contains 14 residues. V lost 8 bases to trimming and J lost 6 bases; unmatched junction nucleotides: 12. Looked up from germline, CDR1 is MNHNY and CDR2 is SVGAGI (reference sequence). The CDR3 here is CASRPSGLVSEQYV. CDR3 bases: TGTGCCAGCCGCCCATCGGGACTAGTATCCGAGCAGTACGTC.

The chain joins TRBV15 to TRBJ1-2; D gene ambiguous. The CDR3 covers 12 residues. V was cut by 5 bases and J by 10 bases, with 14 bases left in between. CDR1 and CDR2 (germline): LNHNV, YYDKDF (reference sequence). The CDR3 region is CATSPAGWAYTF. CDR3 in DNA: TGTGCCACCAGCCCCGCGGGGTGGGCCTACACCTTC.

The chain uses TRBV29-1 and TRBJ2-5; D unresolved. The CDR3 spans 10 residues. Germline CDR1 and CDR2: SQVTM and ANQGSEA. V gave up 7 bases and J gave up 9 bases, with 12 bases separating them. The CDR3 coding sequence is TGCAGCGCCATCGGTTCGTCCCAGTACTTC. Its protein product is CSAIGSSQYF.

This clonotype occurred a few times. This chain links TRBV7-9 with TRBJ1-6; 12 positions agree with TRBD1. J lost 14 bases, V lost 6 bases, and 11 bases had no gene match. The germline gives CDR1 SEHNR, CDR2 FQNEAQ (reference sequence). This CDR3 has 15 amino acids. CDR3 loop: CASSSAGTGGGTLHF. Here the CDR3 DNA reads TGTGCCAGCAGTTCGGCCGGGACAGGGGGCGGAACCCTCCACTTT. Full variable domain (outside the CDR3, taken from reference TRBV7-9 and TRBJ1-6): DTGVSQNPRHKITKRGQNVTFRCDPISEHNRLYWYRQTLGQGPEFLTYFQNEAQLEKSRLLSDRFSAERPKGSFSTLEIQRTEQGDSAMYLCASSSAGTGGGTLHFGNGTRLTVT.

The chain joins TRBV5-1 to TRBJ2-3; no clear D gene. Germline CDR1 SGHRS, CDR2 YFSETQ. The CDR3 is 14 residues long. V was shortened by 0 bases and J by 5 bases, with 10 bases between the two germline ends. CDR3 in DNA: TGCGCCAGCAGCTTGGGGTCTGAAGGAGATACGCAGTATTTT. Encoded protein: CASSLGSEGDTQYF.

This chain joins TRBV5-1 and TRBJ1-1; weak D call: TRBD1 (6 bases). The V end was cut by 3 bases, the J end by 6 bases, with 18 bases between. CDR1 and CDR2 (germline): SGHRS, YFSETQ. CDR3 length equals 15 residues. CDR3 residues: CASSSSGGLRAEAFF. Here the CDR3 DNA reads TGCGCCAGCAGCTCCTCCGGGGGCTTAAGGGCTGAAGCTTTCTTT.

This clonotype was observed a few times. The rearrangement joins TRBV6-2 or TRBV6-3 to TRBJ1-1, with unresolved D. The germline V gene encodes CDR1 MNHEY and CDR2 SVGEGT. The CDR3 spans 12 residues. Trimming shortened V by 6 bases and J by 1 base, and 6 bases separated the two germline ends. As DNA, the CDR3 is TGTGCCAGCAGGGACCAGAACACTGAAGCTTTCTTT. Translated: CASRDQNTEAFF.